This entry features one TCR delta chain sequence. This clone's antigen is unknown. No much larger clone is present one base from it, and per-base qualities are unavailable. The data stem from a study of gamma-delta chains in newborns, infants, children (dated by TCRdb to about 2019). Regarding the complete study: According to the study title, microbial exposure causes polyclonal expansion of innate gammadelta T cells right after birth. The study examined the way microbial exposure affected innate gammadelta T cell populations in human newborns right after birth.

Instrument on record: Illumina MiSeq. Clone calls in TCRdb were regenerated from the public reads with CATT, after which identical DNA sequences shared one row. Present in this sample are roughly 14,000 delta-chain clones, roughly 7.3% of which were seen just once. The top ten clones comprise 20% to 25% of the sample. The CDR3 starts with the cysteine, ends with the phenylalanine, and has 19 residues. The DNA shown is the 57-base CDR3, in frame from base 1. V sheds 0 bases and J sheds 0 bases, leaving 20 bases between their ends. The CDR1 and CDR2 encoded by the germline V gene are TSWWSYY and QGS. The chain is made from TRDV1 and TRDJ1, with TRDD2 perhaps the D gene, on 5 matching bases. The clonotype originates from a child who was a newborn, infant or young child, either healthy, febrile or measles-vaccinated (not recorded which). What was sequenced was blood. The CDR3 protein: CALGELGGFREYYTDKLIF. The DNA reads as follows: TGTGCTCTTGGGGAACTAGGCGGCTTCCGAGAGTACTACACCGATAAACTCATCTTT.